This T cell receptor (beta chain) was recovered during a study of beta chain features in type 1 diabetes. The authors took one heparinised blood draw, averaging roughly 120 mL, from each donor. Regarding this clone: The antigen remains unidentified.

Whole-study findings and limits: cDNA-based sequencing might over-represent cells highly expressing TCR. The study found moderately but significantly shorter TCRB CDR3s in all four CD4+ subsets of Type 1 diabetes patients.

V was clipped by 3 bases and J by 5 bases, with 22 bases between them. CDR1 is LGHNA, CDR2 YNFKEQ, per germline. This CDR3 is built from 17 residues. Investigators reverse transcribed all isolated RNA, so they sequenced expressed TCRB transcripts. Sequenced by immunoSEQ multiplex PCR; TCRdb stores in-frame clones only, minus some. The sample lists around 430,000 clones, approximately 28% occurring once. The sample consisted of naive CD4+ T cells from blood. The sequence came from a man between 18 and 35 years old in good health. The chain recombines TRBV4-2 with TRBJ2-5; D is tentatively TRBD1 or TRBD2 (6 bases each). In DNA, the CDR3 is TGTGCCAGCAGCCAGGGGGGCGGTGATGCAGGGTTGGAGACCCAGTACTTC. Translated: CASSQGGGDAGLETQYF.